This T cell receptor (beta chain) was retrieved from a study of Ad26.COV2.S vaccination and SARS-CoV-2 variants. This clone was seen a single time. V lost 0 bases and J 7 bases, leaving 8 bases between the germline ends. CDR3 length: 13 amino acids. The germline V gene encodes CDR1 SGDLS and CDR2 YYNGEE. The method was immunoSEQ multiplex PCR; TCRdb's version includes in-frame clones alone and lacks a portion of them. The sample includes 300,000 to 450,000 clones, roughly 94% of them seen just once. The TCR sequence derives from a human donor who had recovered from COVID-19. The chain links TRBV9 to TRBJ1-5, with D unclear. The sample was peripheral blood, taken after recovery from COVID-19. The CDR3 nucleotides read TGTGCCAGCAGCGTAGGGCTAGGGCAGCCCCAGCATTTT. Translated, it gives CASSVGLGQPQHF.